These T cell receptor beta chains were read from a single sample in a study of blood T cell repertoires in COVID-19. Using immunoSEQ multiplex PCR, the repertoire was profiled, and TCRdb retains in-frame clones only, with some absent. The table records under 450,000 clones, around 88% of them present only once. The sample was peripheral blood. Receptors originate from a woman between 45 and 60 years old with COVID-19, enrolled during active disease. Both conserved end residues are part of each CDR3. The D gene is left open where the match is weak. The listing skips clone size in some rows; elsewhere it reads once, few, many or a size class.

J,size,D,V,DNA,CDR3
TRBJ2-3,.,TRBD2,TRBV7-2,TGTGCCAGCAGCTTGGGACTAGCGGGGTCAGATACGCAGTATTTT,CASSLGLAGSDTQYF
TRBJ1-2,.,TRBD1,TRBV10-2,TGCGCCAGCAGTATGGGACAGGGGAACTATGGCTACACCTTC,CASSMGQGNYGYTF
TRBJ1-4,.,TRBD1,TRBV2,TGTGCCAGCTCTACAGGGGGCGTTGAAAAACTGTTTTTT,CASSTGGVEKLFF
TRBJ1-6,.,.,TRBV7-8,TGTGCCAGCAGCTTAAGAATAGATTCACCCCTCCACTTT,CASSLRIDSPLHF
TRBJ1-5,.,.,TRBV10-3,TGTGCCATCAGTGAATTAGGTGGGGGAGGACCCCAGCATTTT,CAISELGGGGPQHF
TRBJ1-2,.,.,TRBV9,TGTGCCAGCAGCGTAGAGTATAGGGGCCACTATGGCTACACCTTC,CASSVEYRGHYGYTF
TRBJ2-5,many,.,TRBV5-1,TGCGCCAGCAGCCTCTCGGACACGCAGACCCAGTACTTC,CASSLSDTQTQYF
TRBJ1-1,once,.,TRBV29-1,TGCAGCGTTGTGGGAGCTTTTAACACTGAAGCTTTCTTT,CSVVGAFNTEAFF
TRBJ1-3,.,.,TRBV7-9,TGTGCCAGCAGCTTAGGGAGCTCTGGAAACACCATATATTTT,CASSLGSSGNTIYF
TRBJ1-2,.,TRBD1,TRBV28,TGTGCCAGCAGTCCACAGGGGGCGGATGGCTACACCTTC,CASSPQGADGYTF
TRBJ1-3,.,TRBD1,TRBV3-1/TRBV3-2,TGTGCCAGCAGCCAAGGGGACAGGTTTAACACCATATATTTT,CASSQGDRFNTIYF
TRBJ1-2,.,.,TRBV28,TGTGCCAGCAGTTTAGGCGGCGCCGGCGAGGCTGGCTACACCTTC,CASSLGGAGEAGYTF
TRBJ2-3,.,.,TRBV6-6,TGTGCCAGCAGTTACTCGTGGGCCGATACGCAGTATTTT,CASSYSWADTQYF
TRBJ1-1,.,.,TRBV7-2,TGTGCCAGCAGCCTCTTTTCTGAAGCTTTCTTT,CASSLFSEAFF
TRBJ2-7,.,TRBD1,TRBV6-5,TGTGCCAGCAGGAGGGACAGCTTTGAGTACGAGCAGTACTTC,CASRRDSFEYEQYF
TRBJ2-7,.,TRBD1,TRBV19,TGTGCCAGTAGTCCAGGGGGCAGGTACGAGCAGTACTTC,CASSPGGRYEQYF